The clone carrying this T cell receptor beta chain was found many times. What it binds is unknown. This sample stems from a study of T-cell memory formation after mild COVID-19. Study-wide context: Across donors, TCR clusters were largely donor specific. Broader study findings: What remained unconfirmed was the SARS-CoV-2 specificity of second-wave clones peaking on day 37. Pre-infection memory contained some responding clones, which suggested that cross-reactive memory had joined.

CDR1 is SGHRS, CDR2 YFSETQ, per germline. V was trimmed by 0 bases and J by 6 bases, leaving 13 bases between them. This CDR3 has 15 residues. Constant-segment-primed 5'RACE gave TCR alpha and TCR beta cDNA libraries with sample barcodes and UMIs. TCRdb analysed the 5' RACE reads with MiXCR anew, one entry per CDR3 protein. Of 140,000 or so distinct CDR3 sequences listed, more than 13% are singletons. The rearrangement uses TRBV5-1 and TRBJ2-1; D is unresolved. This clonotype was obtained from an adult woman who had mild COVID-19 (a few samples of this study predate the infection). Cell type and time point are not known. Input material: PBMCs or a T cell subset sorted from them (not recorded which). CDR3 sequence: CASSLAPAMPNEQFF. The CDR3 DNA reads TGCGCCAGCAGCTTGGCCCCGGCCATGCCCAATGAGCAGTTCTTC.